This T cell receptor (beta chain) was sequenced in a study of blood T cell repertoires in COVID-19 (dated by TCRdb to 2020 to 2022). Concerning the study at large: Samples from collaborators originated in the United States, Italy and Spain and spanned both the acute and convalescent phases of COVID-19. The material from the prospective study consisted of cDNA or gDNA derived from T cells, B-cell-depleted T cells, or PBMCs. Subjects who had been exposed to COVID-19, were actively infected with it, or had recovered from it provided the deeply sampled blood TCRbeta repertoires that made up the dataset. The repertoires were released in a freely available public database intended as a resource for research on the immune response to SARS-CoV-2. Samples came from the ongoing ImmuneRACE study (first 160 participants) plus 1,254 subjects from 6 global collaborators. The sample metadata nearly always contained a de-identified subject ID, COVID-19 status, age in years and sex. Where HLA class I and class II types were available, the types were taken from metadata supplied by the sample provider, not from assay-based typing.

Participants in the prospective study were enrolled through a virtual design, were aged about 18 to 100 years, and lived in 24 United States geographic areas. In the prospective study, participants were assigned to cohorts based on the clinical history participants reported in a screening survey and a study questionnaire. Exposed participants had been in contact with someone with a PCR-confirmed or clinician-diagnosed COVID-19 case within 2 weeks of study entry. Each participant in the prospective study had whole blood, serum and a nasopharyngeal or oropharyngeal swab collected by mobile phlebotomists. Additional blood draws and questionnaires over an approximately two-month period could optionally be provided by prospective study participants. Before DNA extraction, prospective study blood samples were shipped either frozen or at room temperature. CDR1 and CDR2, looked up from the germline V gene (reference sequence), are MNHEY and SMNVEV. At the junction V is shortened by 6 bases and J by 7 bases, with 13 bases in between. The CDR3 has 12 amino acids, counting the end cysteine and phenylalanine. Here the CDR3 DNA is all that survives: 36 bases in frame from base 1.

TCRbeta CDR3 regions were amplified from genomic DNA using the immunoSEQ Assay, a bias-controlled multiplex PCR. In the authors' own workflow: Nucleated cell counts per sample were estimated from amplification of reference gene primers within the assay. To quantify the absolute abundance of each unique TCRbeta CDR3 rearrangement, sequence reads were collapsed and filtered. For each sample, productive Simpson clonality was calculated as the square root of Simpson's diversity index over productive rearrangements. In TCRdb, the immuneACCESS table is reduced to in-frame sequences with V and J assigned. These tables do not hold every clone; where another copy was compared, an unresolved V gene accounts for under half, and the others remain unexplained. The DNA was the basis for D and trimming; V, J and clone size are from that table. Within this sample are about 430,000 clones, with approximately 90% of them counted one time only. Together, the top ten hold approximately 1.5% of the sample.

General findings and caveats noted by the study authors: How much clinical and demographic metadata was included differed by source and by participant, and the metadata was provided uncurated.

To note about this clone: This clone's antigen is unknown. No per-base quality is available; no much larger clone lies one base away.

The sequence is built from TRBV27 and TRBJ2-7, with the D gene uncertain. The sample taken for sequencing was PBMCs or T cells enriched from blood (not recorded which). This clonotype originated in a woman aged 18-29 years who had been exposed to COVID-19. CDR3 reads: CASSNANREQYF. In nucleotide form, the sequence is TGTGCCAGCAGCAACGCTAATCGAGAGCAGTACTTC.